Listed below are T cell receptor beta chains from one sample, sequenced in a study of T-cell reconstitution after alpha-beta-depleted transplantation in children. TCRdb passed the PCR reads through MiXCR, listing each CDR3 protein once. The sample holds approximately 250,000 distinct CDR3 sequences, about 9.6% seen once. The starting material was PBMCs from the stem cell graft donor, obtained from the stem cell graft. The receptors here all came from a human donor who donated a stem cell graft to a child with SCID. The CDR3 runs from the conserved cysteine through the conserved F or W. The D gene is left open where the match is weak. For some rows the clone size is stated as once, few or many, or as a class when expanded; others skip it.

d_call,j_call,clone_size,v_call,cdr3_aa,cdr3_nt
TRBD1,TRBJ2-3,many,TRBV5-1,CASSPGQGEADTQYF,TGCGCCAGCAGCCCGGGACAGGGGGAGGCAGATACGCAGTATTTT
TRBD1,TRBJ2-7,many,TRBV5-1,CASSDRDYEQYF,TGCGCCAGCAGCGACAGGGACTACGAGCAGTACTTC
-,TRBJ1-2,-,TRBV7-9,CASSLQGIVGGYTF,TGTGCCAGCAGCTTGCAGGGAATCGTAGGGGGCTACACCTTC
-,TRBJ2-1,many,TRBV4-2,CASSHHGRGFEQFF,TGTGCCAGCAGCCACCACGGTCGGGGGTTTGAGCAGTTCTTC
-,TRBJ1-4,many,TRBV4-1,CASSQAYEKLFF,TGCGCCAGCAGCCAGGCGTATGAAAAACTGTTTTTT
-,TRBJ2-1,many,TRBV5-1,CASSLEASLSYNEQFF,TGCGCCAGCAGCTTGGAGGCCAGCCTCTCCTACAATGAGCAGTTCTTC
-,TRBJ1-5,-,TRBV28,CASSQYEGAGNQPQHF,TGTGCCAGCAGCCAATACGAGGGCGCGGGCAATCAGCCCCAGCATTTT
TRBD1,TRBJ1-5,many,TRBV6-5,CASSYSMLSTGRSQPQHF,TGTGCCAGCAGTTACTCGATGTTGTCGACAGGGAGGAGTCAGCCCCAGCATTTT
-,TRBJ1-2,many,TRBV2,CASSEFANAGGGYTF,TGTGCCAGCAGCGAGTTCGCCAACGCGGGGGGTGGCTACACCTTC
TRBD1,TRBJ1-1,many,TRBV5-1,CASSPGQGLSEAFF,TGCGCCAGCAGCCCGGGACAGGGATTGTCTGAAGCTTTCTTT
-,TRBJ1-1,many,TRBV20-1,CSARDRTGTTEAFF,TGCAGTGCTAGAGATCGTACAGGGACTACTGAAGCTTTCTTT
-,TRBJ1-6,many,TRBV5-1,CASSLTGDPNNSPLHF,TGCGCCAGCAGCCTGACAGGCGACCCGAATAATTCACCCCTCCACTTT
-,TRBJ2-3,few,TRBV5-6,CASSLLILDTQYF,TGTGCCAGCAGCTTACTTATCCTCGATACGCAGTATTTT
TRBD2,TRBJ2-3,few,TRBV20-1,CSATSGGINTDTQYF,TGCAGTGCTACTAGCGGGGGGATCAACACAGATACGCAGTATTTT
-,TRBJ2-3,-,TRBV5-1,CASSPGRGSSDTQYF,TGCGCCAGCAGCCCTGGCAGGGGTAGTTCAGATACGCAGTATTTT
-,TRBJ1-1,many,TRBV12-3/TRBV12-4,CASSFGFNTEAFF,TGTGCCAGCAGTTTTGGGTTTAACACTGAAGCTTTCTTT
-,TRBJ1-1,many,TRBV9,CASSVAPGAKTEAFF,TGTGCCAGCAGCGTAGCTCCAGGGGCCAAGACTGAAGCTTTCTTT
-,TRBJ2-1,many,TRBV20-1,CSAGGVGNEQFF,TGCAGTGCTGGCGGGGTGGGGAATGAGCAGTTCTTC
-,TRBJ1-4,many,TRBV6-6,CASSYSSNEKLFF,TGTGCCAGCAGTTACTCGTCTAATGAAAAACTGTTTTTT
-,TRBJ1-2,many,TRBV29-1,CSVPGGHGYTF,TGCAGCGTCCCCGGGGGTCATGGCTACACCTTC
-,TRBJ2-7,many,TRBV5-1,CASSFTGPNSYEQYF,TGCGCCAGCAGCTTTACAGGGCCTAACTCCTACGAGCAGTACTTC
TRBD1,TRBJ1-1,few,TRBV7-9,CASSTSTGEGTEAFF,TGTGCCAGCAGCACATCGACAGGGGAGGGAACTGAAGCTTTCTTT
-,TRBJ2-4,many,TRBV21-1,CASSKAEGERNIQYF,TGTGCCAGCAGCAAAGCGGAAGGGGAGAGGAACATTCAGTACTTC
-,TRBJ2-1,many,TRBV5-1,CASSLGQAWNEQFF,TGCGCCAGCAGCTTGGGACAGGCGTGGAATGAGCAGTTCTTC
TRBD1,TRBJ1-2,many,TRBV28,CASSLYRGGYGYTF,TGTGCCAGCAGTTTATACAGGGGAGGCTATGGCTACACCTTC
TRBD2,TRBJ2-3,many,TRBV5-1,CASSWGGVTDTQYF,TGCGCCAGCAGCTGGGGGGGAGTCACAGATACGCAGTATTTT
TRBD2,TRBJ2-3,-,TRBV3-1,CASSLKPGLAIADTQYF,TGTGCCAGCAGCCTGAAACCGGGACTAGCTATAGCAGATACGCAGTATTTT
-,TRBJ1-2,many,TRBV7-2,CASSLRGNRQEYGYTF,TGTGCCAGCAGCTTAAGAGGGAACAGGCAAGAATATGGCTACACCTTC
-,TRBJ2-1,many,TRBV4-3,CASSQGLVSYNEQFF,TGCGCCAGCAGCCAAGGACTAGTCTCCTACAATGAGCAGTTCTTC
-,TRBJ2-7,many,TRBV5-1,CASSLRAGIRDEQYF,TGCGCCAGCAGCTTGAGGGCAGGGATTCGGGACGAGCAGTACTTC
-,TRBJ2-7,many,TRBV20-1,CSAPDRAYEQYF,TGCAGTGCGCCCGACAGAGCCTACGAGCAGTACTTC
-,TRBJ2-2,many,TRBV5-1,CASTLYVGELFF,TGCGCCAGCACCCTATACGTCGGGGAGCTGTTTTTT
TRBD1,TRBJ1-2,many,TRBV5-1,CASSFLGTENGYTF,TGCGCCAGCAGCTTCCTGGGGACAGAGAATGGCTACACCTTC
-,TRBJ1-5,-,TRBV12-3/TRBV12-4,CASSFDSNSNQPQHF,TGTGCCAGCAGTTTTGACAGCAATAGCAATCAGCCCCAGCATTTT
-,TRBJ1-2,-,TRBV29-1,CSVEEGWAASINTF,TGCAGCGTTGAAGAAGGATGGGCGGCCTCTATCAACACCTTC
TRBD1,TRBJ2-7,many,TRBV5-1,CASSLERQGTHEQYF,TGCGCCAGCAGCTTGGAGCGACAGGGGACCCACGAGCAGTACTTC
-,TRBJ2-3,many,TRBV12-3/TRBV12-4,CASSLAGTAFRDTQYF,TGTGCCAGCAGTTTAGCCGGGACGGCTTTTCGGGATACGCAGTATTTT
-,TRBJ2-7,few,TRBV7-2,CASSIDGTLNEQYF,TGTGCCAGCAGCATAGACGGGACATTAAACGAGCAGTACTTC
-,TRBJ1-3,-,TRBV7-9,CASSLDSVNTIYF,TGTGCCAGCAGCTTAGACAGTGTAAACACCATATATTTT
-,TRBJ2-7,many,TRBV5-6,CASSLRGTFYEQYF,TGTGCCAGCAGCTTAAGGGGCACGTTTTACGAGCAGTACTTC
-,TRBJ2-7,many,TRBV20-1,CSATKGGYPYEQYF,TGCAGTGCTACGAAGGGTGGTTATCCCTACGAGCAGTACTTC
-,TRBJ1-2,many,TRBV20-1,CSAGGGGNYGYTF,TGCAGTGCTGGAGGGGGAGGAAACTATGGCTACACCTTC
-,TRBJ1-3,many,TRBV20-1,CSARPAGGGNTIYF,TGCAGTGCTAGGCCGGCGGGGGGTGGAAACACCATATATTTT
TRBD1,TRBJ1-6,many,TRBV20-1,CSARSPGQTNSPLHF,TGCAGTGCTAGAAGTCCGGGACAGACCAATTCACCCCTCCACTTT
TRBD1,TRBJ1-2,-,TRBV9,CASSVTGTGTAAGYTF,TGTGCCAGCAGCGTCACCGGGACAGGGACTGCGGCTGGCTACACCTTC
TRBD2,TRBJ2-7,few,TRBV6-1,CASSRTTSGESYEQYF,TGTGCCAGCAGCCGGACGACTAGCGGGGAAAGCTACGAGCAGTACTTC
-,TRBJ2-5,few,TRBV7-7,CASSLTGMETQYF,TGTGCCAGCAGCTTAACAGGGATGGAGACCCAGTACTTC
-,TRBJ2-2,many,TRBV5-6,CASSLAPQGANTGELFF,TGTGCCAGCAGCTTGGCCCCACAGGGTGCGAACACCGGGGAGCTGTTTTTT
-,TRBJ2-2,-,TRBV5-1,CASSLASGIGGELFF,TGCGCCAGCAGCTTGGCGTCAGGGATAGGCGGGGAGCTGTTTTTT
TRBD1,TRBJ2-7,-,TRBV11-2,CASSLEGQVLSYEQYF,TGTGCCAGCAGCTTAGAGGGACAGGTGCTCTCCTACGAGCAGTACTTC
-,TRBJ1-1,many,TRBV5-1,CASSFQLSMNTEAFF,TGCGCCAGCAGCTTCCAGCTCTCAATGAACACTGAAGCTTTCTTT
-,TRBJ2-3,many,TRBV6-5,CASSYLRGSWSDTQYF,TGTGCCAGCAGTTATCTCCGGGGGTCATGGTCAGATACGCAGTATTTT
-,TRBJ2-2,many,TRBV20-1,CSARDGSRGGTGELFF,TGCAGTGCTAGAGATGGGTCCCGAGGGGGGACCGGGGAGCTGTTTTTT
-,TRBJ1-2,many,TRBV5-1,CASSLTGFEYGYTF,TGCGCCAGCAGCTTGACAGGGTTTGAATATGGCTACACCTTC
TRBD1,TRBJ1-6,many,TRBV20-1,CSAFGQENSPLHF,TGCAGTGCTTTCGGACAGGAAAATTCACCCCTCCACTTT
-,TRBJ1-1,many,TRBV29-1,CSVNKAGAPTEAFF,TGCAGCGTGAACAAGGCGGGGGCGCCCACTGAAGCTTTCTTT
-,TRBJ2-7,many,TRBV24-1,CATSDMDKHEQYF,TGTGCCACCAGTGATATGGACAAGCACGAGCAGTACTTC
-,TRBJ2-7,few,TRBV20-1,CSARDRRRYEQYF,TGCAGTGCTAGAGATCGACGGCGCTACGAGCAGTACTTC
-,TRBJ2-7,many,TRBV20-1,CSARDLRGAYEQYF,TGCAGTGCTAGAGATCTAAGGGGAGCCTACGAGCAGTACTTC